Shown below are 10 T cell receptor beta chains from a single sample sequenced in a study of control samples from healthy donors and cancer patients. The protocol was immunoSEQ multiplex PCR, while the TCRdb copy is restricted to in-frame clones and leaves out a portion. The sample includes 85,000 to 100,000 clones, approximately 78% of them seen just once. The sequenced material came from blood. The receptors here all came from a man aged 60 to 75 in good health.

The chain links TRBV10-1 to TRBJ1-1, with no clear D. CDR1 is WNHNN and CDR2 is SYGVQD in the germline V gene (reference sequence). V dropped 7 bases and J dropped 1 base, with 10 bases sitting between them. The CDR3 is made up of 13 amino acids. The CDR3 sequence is CASKGSTNTEAFF. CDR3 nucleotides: TGCGCCAGCAAGGGTTCGACGAACACTGAAGCTTTCTTT.

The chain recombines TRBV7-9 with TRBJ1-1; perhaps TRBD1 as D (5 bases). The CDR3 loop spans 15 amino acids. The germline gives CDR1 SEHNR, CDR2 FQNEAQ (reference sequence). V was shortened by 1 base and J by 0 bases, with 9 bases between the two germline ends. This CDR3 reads CASSLGGTLNTEAFF. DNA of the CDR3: TGTGCCAGCAGCTTAGGGGGGACTCTGAACACTGAAGCTTTCTTT.

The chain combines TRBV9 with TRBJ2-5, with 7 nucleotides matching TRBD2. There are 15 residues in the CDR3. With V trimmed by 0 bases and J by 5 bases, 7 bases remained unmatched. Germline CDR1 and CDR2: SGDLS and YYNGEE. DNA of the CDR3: TGTGCCAGCAGCGTAGCGGGGGGTTCCTTCGAGACCCAGTACTTC. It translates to CASSVAGGSFETQYF.

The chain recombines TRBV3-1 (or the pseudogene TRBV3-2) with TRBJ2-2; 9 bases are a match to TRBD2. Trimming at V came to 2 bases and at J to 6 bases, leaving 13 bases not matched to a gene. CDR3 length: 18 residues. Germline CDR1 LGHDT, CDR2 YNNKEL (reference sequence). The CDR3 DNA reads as TGTGCCAGCAGCCAACCATTAATCGTGGGACTAGCTCCCGGGGAGCTGTTTTTT. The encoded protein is CASSQPLIVGLAPGELFF.

CDR3: CASSVQGPQETQYF. The CDR3 bases are TGTGCCAGCAGCGTACAGGGTCCCCAAGAGACCCAGTACTTC. The chain carries TRBV11-2 and TRBJ2-5; maybe TRBD1 (6 bases). The V end was cut by 5 bases, the J end by 1 base, with 11 bases between. The V gene's germline CDR1 is SGHAT and CDR2 FQNNGV. The CDR3 length is 14 residues. Together with reference TRBV11-2 and TRBJ2-5, the CDR3 gives the full variable domain: EAGVAQSPRYKIIEKRQSVAFWCNPISGHATLYWYQQILGQGPKLLIQFQNNGVVDDSQLPKDRFSAERLKGVDSTLKIQPAKLEDSAVYLCASSVQGPQETQYFGPGTRLLVL.

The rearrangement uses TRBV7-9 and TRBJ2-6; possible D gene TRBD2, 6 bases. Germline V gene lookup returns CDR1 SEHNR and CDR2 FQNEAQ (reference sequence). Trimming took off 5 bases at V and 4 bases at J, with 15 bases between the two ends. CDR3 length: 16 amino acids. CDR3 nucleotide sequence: TGTGCCAGCAGCACGGGAGTAAATGCGGGGGCCAACGTCCTGACTTTC. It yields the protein CASSTGVNAGANVLTF.

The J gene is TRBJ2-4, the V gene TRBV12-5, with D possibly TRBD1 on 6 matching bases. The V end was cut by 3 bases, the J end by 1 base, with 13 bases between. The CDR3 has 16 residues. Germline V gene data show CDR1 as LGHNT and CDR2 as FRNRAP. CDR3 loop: CASGFSGQQAKNIQYF. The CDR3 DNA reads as TGTGCTAGTGGTTTCTCTGGACAGCAGGCCAAAAACATTCAGTACTTC.

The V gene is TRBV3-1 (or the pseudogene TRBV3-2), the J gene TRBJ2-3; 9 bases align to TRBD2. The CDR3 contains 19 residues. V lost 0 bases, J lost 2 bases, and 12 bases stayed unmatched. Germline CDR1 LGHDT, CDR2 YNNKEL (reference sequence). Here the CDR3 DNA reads TGTGCCAGCAGCCAAGATTGGCTAGCGGGGAGATGGCCCACAGATACGCAGTATTTT. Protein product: CASSQDWLAGRWPTDTQYF.

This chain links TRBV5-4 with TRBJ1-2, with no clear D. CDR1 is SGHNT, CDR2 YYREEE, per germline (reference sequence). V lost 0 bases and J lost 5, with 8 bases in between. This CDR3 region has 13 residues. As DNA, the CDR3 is TGTGCCAGCAGCTTGGACCAGATTTATGGCTACACCTTC. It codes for CASSLDQIYGYTF.

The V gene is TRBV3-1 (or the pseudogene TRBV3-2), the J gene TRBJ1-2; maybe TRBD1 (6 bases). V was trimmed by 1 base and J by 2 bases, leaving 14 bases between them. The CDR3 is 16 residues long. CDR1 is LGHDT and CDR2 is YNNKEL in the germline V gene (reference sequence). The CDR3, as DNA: TGTGCCAGCAGCCAAGGGGTGGGGGCAGGGAACTATGGCTACACCTTC. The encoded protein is CASSQGVGAGNYGYTF.